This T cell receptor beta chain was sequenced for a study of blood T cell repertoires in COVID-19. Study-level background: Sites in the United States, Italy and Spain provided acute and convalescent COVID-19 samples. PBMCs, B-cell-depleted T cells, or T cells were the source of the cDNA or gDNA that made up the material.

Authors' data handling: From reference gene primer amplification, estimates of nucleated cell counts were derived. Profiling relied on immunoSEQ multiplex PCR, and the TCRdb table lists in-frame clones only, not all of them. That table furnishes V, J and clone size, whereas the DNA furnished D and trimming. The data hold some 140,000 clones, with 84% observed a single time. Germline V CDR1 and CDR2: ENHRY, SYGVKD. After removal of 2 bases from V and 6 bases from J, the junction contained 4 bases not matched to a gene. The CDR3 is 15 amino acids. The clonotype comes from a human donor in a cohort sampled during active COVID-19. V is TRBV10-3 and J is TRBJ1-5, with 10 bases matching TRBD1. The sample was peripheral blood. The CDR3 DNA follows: TGTGCCATCAGTGAGGGACAGGGGGTAGGTCAGCCCCAGCATTTT. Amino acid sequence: CAISEGQGVGQPQHF.